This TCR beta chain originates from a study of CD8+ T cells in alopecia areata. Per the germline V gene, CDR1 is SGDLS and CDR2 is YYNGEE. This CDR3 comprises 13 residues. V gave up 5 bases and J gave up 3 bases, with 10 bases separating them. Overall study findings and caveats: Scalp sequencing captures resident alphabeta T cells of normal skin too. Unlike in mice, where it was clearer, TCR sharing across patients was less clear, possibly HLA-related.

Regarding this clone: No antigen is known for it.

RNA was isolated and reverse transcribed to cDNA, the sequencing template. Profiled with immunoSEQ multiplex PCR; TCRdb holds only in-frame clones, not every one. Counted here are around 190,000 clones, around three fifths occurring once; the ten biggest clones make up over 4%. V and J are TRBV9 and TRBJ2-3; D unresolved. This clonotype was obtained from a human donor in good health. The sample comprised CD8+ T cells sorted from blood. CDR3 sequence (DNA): TGTGCCAGCAGTCCCCCCGGGACAGATACGCAGTATTTT. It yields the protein CASSPPGTDTQYF.